This passage covers 7 T cell receptor beta chains from one sample sequenced in a study of cytomegalovirus exposure and HLA in healthy donors. It was with 60 Vbeta and 13 Jbeta primers that the PCR ran. Clones were sequenced by immunoSEQ multiplex PCR, and TCRdb holds only the in-frame ones, with some missing. The data show about 41,000 clones, 81% seen once. Sequenced: PBMCs. The receptors here all came from a man aged 45-60 years in good health and CMV-seronegative.

The V call is TRBV2, the J call TRBJ2-1, with no clear D. CDR3 length: 12 residues. The germline V gene encodes CDR1 SNHLY and CDR2 FYNNEI. V lost 4 bases to trimming and J lost 9 bases, with 10 bases between them. The DNA for the CDR3 is TGTGCCAGCAGTGGACATGCTGGTGAGCAGTTCTTC. Translating gives CASSGHAGEQFF.

The rearrangement uses TRBV9 and TRBJ1-5; possibly TRBD1 for D (5 bases). This CDR3 contains 15 residues. V was trimmed by 3 bases and J by 3 bases, leaving 13 bases between them. The germline V gene encodes CDR1 SGDLS and CDR2 YYNGEE. This chain's CDR3 is CASSEGSLANQPQHF. The CDR3 nucleotides are TGTGCCAGCAGCGAGGGGTCTCTCGCCAATCAGCCCCAGCATTTT.

The chain recombines TRBV7-9 with TRBJ1-6; TRBD1 aligns across 7 bases. Trimming removed 5 bases from V and 6 bases from J; junction bases left unmatched: 7. Looked up from germline, CDR1 is SEHNR and CDR2 is FQNEAQ (reference sequence). CDR3 length equals 15 residues. The CDR3 protein is CASSPGDRFNSPLHF. The CDR3 DNA follows: TGTGCCAGCAGCCCCGGGGACAGATTTAATTCACCCCTCCACTTT.

The chain recombines TRBV9 with TRBJ2-5; D may be TRBD2 (5 bases). V was shortened by 0 bases and J by 1 base, with 10 bases between the two germline ends. CDR1 and CDR2 (germline): SGDLS, YYNGEE. The CDR3 is 15 residues long. CDR3 region: CASSVEAGLQETQYF. The CDR3 DNA follows: TGTGCCAGCAGCGTAGAGGCGGGTCTCCAAGAGACCCAGTACTTC.

The chain couples TRBV5-1 to TRBJ2-6; TRBD1 matches at 11 bases. From germline, CDR1 is SGHRS and CDR2 YFSETQ. The ends lost 3 bases at V and 0 bases at J; junction bases unmatched: 5. This CDR3 has 18 amino acids. The CDR3, as DNA: TGCGCCAGCAGCTCGGGGGGGACAGGGGGCTCTGGGGCCAACGTCCTGACTTTC. Translating it yields CASSSGGTGGSGANVLTF.

The rearrangement uses TRBV7-9 and TRBJ2-2; possibly TRBD1 for D (6 bases). Trimming stripped 4 bases from V and 2 bases from J, with 8 bases between. The CDR3 consists of 14 residues. CDR1 is SEHNR and CDR2 is FQNEAQ in the germline V gene (reference sequence). CDR3 sequence (DNA): TGTGCCAGCAGCTCGGACAGTAACACCGGGGAGCTGTTTTTT. Translation gives CASSSDSNTGELFF.

This clone has just a few counts. V is TRBV25-1 and J is TRBJ1-1, with no clear D. Trimming cost V 1 base and J 4 bases, with 7 bases left between them. The germline gives CDR1 MGHDK, CDR2 SYGVNS. This CDR3 comprises 13 residues. The CDR3 nucleotides are TGTGCCAGCAGTGAATCGGGGTTCACTGAAGCTTTCTTT. Its translation: CASSESGFTEAFF.